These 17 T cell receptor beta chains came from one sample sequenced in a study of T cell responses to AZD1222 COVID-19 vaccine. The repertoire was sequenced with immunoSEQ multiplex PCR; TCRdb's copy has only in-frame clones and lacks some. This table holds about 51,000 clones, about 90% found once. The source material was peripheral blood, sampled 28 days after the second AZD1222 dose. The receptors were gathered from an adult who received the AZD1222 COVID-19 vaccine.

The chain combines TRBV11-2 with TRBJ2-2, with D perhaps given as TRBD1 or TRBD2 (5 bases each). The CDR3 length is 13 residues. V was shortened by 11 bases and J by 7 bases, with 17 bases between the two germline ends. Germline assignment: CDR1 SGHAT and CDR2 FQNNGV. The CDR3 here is CAGVGGRDGELFF. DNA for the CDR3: TGTGCCGGGGTTGGGGGAAGGGACGGGGAGCTGTTTTTT.

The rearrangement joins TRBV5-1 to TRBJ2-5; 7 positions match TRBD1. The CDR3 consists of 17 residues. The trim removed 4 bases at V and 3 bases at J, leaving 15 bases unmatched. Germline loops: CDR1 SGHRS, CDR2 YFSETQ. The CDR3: CASSPRGQRLREETQYF. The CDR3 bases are TGCGCCAGCAGCCCGAGGGGACAGCGACTAAGAGAAGAGACCCAGTACTTC.

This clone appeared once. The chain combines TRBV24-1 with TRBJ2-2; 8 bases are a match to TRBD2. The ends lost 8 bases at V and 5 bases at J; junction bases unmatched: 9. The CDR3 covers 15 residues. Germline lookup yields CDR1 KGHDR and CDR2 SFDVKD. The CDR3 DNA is TGTGCCACCATGGAGAGCGGGAGTCATACCGGGGAGCTGTTTTTT. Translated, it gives CATMESGSHTGELFF.

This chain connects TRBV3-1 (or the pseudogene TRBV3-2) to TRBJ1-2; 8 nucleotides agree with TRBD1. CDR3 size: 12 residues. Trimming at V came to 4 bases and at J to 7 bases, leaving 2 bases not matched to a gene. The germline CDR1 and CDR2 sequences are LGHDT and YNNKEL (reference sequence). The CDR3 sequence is CASSPTGVGYTF. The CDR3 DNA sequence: TGTGCCAGCAGCCCGACAGGGGTTGGCTACACCTTC.

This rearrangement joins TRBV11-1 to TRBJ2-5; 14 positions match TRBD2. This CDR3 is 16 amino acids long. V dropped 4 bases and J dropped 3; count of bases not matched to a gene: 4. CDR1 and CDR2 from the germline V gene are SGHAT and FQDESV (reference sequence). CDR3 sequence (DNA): TGTGCCAGCAGCTATCGACTAGCGGGAGGGGAAGAGACCCAGTACTTC. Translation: CASSYRLAGGEETQYF.

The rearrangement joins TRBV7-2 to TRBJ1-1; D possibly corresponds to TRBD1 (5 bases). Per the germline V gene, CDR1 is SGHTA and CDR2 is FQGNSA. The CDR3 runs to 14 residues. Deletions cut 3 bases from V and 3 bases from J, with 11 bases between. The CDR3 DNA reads TGTGCCAGCAGCTTGGGGGTTAGTTACACTGAAGCTTTCTTT. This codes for CASSLGVSYTEAFF.

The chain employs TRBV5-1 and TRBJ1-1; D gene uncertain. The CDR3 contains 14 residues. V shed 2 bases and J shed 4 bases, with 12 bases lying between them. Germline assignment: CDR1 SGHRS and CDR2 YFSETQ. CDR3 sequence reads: CASSFPSAGTEAFF. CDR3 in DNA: TGCGCCAGCAGCTTCCCGAGCGCTGGCACTGAAGCTTTCTTT.

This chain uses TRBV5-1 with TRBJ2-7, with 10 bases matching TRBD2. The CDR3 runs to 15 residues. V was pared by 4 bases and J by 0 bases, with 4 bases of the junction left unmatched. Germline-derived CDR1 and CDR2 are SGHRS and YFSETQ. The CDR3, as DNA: TGCGCCAGCAGCGAAACTAGCGGGGCCTCCTACGAGCAGTACTTC. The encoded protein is CASSETSGASYEQYF.

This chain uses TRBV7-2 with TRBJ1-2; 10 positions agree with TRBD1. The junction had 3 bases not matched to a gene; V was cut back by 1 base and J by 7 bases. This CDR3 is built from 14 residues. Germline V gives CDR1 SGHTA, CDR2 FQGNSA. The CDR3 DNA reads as TGTGCCAGCAGCTTAGGGGGGACAGGGGTTGGCTACACCTTC. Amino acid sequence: CASSLGGTGVGYTF.

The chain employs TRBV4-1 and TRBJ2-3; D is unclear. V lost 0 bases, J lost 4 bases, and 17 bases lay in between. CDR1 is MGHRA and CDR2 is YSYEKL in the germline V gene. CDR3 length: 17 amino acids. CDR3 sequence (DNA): TGCGCCAGCAGCCAAGATCCCCCCGCTAGTGATTCAGATACGCAGTATTTT. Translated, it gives CASSQDPPASDSDTQYF.

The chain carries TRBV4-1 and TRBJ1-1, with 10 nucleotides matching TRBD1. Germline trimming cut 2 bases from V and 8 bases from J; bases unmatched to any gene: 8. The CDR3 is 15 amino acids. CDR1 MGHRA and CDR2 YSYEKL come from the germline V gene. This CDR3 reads CASSQIGTGEREAFF. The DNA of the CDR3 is TGCGCCAGCAGCCAAATAGGGACAGGGGAGAGGGAAGCTTTCTTT.

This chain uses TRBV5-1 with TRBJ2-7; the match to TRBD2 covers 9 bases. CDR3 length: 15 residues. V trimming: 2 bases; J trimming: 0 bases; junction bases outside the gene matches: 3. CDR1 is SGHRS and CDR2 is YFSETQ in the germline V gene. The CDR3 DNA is TGCGCCAGCAGCTTCATTAGCGGGAGCTCCTACGAGCAGTACTTC. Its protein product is CASSFISGSSYEQYF. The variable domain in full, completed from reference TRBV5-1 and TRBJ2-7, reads KAGVTQTPRYLIKTRGQQVTLSCSPISGHRSVSWYQQTPGQGLQFLFEYFSETQRNKGNFPGRFSGRQFSNSRSEMNVSTLELGDSALYLCASSFISGSSYEQYFGPGTRLTVT.

The CDR3: CASSNTRQGRNTGELFF. CDR3 nucleotides: TGTGCCAGCTCTAACACTCGACAGGGGAGGAACACCGGGGAGCTGTTTTTT. The rearrangement joins TRBV18 to TRBJ2-2; the match to TRBD1 covers 8 bases. The CDR3 is 17 residues long. Trimming took 6 bases from V and 1 from J; bases not matched to a gene: 10. Germline V gene data show CDR1 as KGHSH and CDR2 as LQKENI.

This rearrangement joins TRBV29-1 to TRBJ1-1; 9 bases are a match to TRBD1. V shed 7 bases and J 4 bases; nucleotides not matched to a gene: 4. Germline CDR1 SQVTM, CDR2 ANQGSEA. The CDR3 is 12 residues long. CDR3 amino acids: CSGWDRATEAFF. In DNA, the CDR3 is TGCAGCGGATGGGACAGGGCCACTGAAGCTTTCTTT.

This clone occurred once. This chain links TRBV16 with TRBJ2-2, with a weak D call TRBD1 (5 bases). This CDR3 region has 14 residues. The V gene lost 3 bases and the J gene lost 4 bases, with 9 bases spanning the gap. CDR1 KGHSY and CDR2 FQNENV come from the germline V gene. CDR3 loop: CASSQPQGTGELFF. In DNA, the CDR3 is TGTGCCAGCAGCCAGCCCCAGGGCACCGGGGAGCTGTTTTTT.

Here the CDR3 DNA reads TGTGCCATCAATCGGGACAGGAGGTACAATGAGCAGTTCTTC. This translates into CAINRDRRYNEQFF. The chain links TRBV10-3 to TRBJ2-1; 8 bases agree with TRBD1. Germline assignment: CDR1 ENHRY and CDR2 SYGVKD. J lost 4 bases, V lost 7 bases, and 6 bases had no gene match. The CDR3 spans 14 residues.

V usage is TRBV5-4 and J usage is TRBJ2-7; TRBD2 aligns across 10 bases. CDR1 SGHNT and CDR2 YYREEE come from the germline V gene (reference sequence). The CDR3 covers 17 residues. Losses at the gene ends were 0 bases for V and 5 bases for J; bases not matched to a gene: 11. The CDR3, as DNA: TGTGCCAGCAGCTTGGATGGGTCGACTAGCGGGTTAGACGAGCAGTACTTC. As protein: CASSLDGSTSGLDEQYF.